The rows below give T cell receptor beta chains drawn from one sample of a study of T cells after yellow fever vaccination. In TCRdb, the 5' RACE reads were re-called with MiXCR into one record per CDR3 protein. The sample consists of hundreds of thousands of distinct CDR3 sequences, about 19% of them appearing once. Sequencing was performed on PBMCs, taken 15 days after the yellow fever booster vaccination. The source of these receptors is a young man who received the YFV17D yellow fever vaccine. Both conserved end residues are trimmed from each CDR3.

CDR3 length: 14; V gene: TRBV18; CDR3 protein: ASSPSKPPATGKLF
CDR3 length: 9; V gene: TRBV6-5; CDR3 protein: ASSQGNGYT
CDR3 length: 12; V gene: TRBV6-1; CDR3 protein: ASRGQGQNTEAF
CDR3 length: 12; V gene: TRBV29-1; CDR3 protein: SVGSDKNQETQY
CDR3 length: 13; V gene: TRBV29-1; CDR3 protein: SVSGTSGGSDEQF
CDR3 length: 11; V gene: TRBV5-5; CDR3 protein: ASSLRTDNEQF
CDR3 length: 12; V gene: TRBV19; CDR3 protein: ASSIRGEVYEQY
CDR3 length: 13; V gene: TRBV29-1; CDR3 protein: SVIKGTTNTGELF
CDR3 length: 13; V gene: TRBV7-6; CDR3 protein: ASSNTGTRENEQF
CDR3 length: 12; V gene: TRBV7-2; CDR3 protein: ASSLAAEYYEQY
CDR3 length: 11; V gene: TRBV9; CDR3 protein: ASEELANTEAF
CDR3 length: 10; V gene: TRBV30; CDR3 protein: AWKVGIGELF